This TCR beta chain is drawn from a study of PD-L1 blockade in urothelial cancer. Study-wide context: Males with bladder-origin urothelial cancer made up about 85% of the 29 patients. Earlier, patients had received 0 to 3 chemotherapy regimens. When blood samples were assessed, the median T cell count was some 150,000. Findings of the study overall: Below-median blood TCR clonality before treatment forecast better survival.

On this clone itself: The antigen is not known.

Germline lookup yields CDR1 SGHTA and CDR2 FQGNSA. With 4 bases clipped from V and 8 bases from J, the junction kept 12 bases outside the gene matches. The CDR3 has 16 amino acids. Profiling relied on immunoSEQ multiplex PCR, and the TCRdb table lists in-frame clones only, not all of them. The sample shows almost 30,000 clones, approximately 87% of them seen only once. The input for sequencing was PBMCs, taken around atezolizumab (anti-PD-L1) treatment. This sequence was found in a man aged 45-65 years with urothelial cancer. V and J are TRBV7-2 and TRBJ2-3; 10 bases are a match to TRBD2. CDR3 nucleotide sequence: TGTGCCAGCAGCTCAGAGGCTAGCGGGGGTAGGGGTACGCAGTATTTT. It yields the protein CASSSEASGGRGTQYF.